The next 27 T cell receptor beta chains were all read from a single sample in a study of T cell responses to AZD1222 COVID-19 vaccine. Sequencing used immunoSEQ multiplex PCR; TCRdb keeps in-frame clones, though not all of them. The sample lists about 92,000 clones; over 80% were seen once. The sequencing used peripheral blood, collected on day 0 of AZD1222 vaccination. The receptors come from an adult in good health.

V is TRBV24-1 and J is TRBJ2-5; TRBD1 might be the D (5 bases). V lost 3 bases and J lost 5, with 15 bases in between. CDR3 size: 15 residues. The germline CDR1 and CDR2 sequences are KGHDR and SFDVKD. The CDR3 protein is CATSDPEGAGETQYF. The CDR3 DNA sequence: TGTGCCACCAGTGATCCCGAAGGGGCCGGGGAGACCCAGTACTTC.

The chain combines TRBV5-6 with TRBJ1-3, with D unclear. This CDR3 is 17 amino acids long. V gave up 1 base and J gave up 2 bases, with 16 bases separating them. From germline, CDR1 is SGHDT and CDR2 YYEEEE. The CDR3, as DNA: TGTGCCAGCAGCTTGCCCCCACAACAAAGGGCTGGAAACACCATATATTTT. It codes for CASSLPPQQRAGNTIYF.

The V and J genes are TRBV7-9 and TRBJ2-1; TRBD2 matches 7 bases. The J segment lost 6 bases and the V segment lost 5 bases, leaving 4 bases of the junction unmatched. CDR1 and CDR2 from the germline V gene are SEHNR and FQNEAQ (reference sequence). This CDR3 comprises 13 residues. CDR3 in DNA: TGTGCCAGCAGCCTCGGACTAGGCAATGAGCAGTTCTTC. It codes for CASSLGLGNEQFF.

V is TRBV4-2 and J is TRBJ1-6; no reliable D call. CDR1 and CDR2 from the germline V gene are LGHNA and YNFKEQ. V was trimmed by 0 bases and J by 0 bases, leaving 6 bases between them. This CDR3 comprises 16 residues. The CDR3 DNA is TGTGCCAGCAGCCAAGAGAGTTTCTCCTATAATTCACCCCTCCACTTT. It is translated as CASSQESFSYNSPLHF.

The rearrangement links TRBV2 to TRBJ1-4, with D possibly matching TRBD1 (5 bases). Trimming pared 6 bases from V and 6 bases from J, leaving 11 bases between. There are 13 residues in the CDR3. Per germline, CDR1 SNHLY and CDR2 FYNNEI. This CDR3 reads CASRGRDHEKLFF. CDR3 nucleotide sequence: TGTGCCAGCAGGGGCAGGGACCATGAAAAACTGTTTTTT.

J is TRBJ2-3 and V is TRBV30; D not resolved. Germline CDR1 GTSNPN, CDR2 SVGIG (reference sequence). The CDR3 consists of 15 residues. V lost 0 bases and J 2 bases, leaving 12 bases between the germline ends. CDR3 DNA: TGTGCCTGGAGTGTTTGGAAAACCAACACAGATACGCAGTATTTT. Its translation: CAWSVWKTNTDTQYF.

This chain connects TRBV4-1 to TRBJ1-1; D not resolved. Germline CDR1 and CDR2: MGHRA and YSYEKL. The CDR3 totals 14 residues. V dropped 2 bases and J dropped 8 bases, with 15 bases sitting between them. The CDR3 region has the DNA TGCGCCAGCAGCCAACCGGACCGACTGATGGAAGCTTTCTTT. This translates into CASSQPDRLMEAFF.

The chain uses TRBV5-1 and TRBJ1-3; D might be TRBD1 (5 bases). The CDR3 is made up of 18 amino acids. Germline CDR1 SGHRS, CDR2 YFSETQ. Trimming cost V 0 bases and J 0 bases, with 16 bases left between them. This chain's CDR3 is CASSLASNRLSSGNTIYF. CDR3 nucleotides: TGCGCCAGCAGCTTGGCCTCAAACAGGCTCTCCTCTGGAAACACCATATATTTT.

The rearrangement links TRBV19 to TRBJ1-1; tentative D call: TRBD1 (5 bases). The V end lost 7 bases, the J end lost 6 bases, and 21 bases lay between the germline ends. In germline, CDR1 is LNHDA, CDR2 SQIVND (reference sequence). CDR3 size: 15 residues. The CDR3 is CASIQTAGLYAEAFF. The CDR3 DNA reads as TGTGCCAGTATCCAAACGGCAGGGCTGTACGCTGAAGCTTTCTTT.

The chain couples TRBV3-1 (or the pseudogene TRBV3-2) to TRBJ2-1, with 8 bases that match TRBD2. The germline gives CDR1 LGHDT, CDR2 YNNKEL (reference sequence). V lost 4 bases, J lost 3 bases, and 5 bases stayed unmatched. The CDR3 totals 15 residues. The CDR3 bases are TGTGCCAGCAGCCCGCGGGGGGCCAACTACAATGAGCAGTTCTTC. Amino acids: CASSPRGANYNEQFF.

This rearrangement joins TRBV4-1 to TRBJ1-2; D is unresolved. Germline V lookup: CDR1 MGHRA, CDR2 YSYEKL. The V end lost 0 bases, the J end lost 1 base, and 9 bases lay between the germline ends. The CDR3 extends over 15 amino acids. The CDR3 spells CASSQEVTNNYGYTF. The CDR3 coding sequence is TGCGCCAGCAGCCAAGAGGTGACAAATAACTATGGCTACACCTTC.

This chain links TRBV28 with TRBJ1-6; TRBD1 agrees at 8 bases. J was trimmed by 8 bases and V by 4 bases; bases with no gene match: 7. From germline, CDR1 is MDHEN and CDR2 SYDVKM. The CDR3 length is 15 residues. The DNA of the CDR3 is TGTGCCAGCAGTTCCCCGACAGGGGATCATTCACCCCTCCACTTT. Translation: CASSSPTGDHSPLHF.

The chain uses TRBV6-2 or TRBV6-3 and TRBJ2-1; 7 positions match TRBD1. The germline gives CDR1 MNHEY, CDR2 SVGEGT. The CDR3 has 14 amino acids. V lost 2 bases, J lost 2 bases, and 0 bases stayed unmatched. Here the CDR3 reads CASSYQGAYNEQFF. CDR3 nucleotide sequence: TGTGCCAGCAGTTACCAGGGGGCCTACAATGAGCAGTTCTTC.

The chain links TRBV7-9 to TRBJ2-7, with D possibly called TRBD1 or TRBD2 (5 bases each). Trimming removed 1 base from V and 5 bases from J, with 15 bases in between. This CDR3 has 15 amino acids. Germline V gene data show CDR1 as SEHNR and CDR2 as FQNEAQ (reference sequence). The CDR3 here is CASSLDAGRDHEQYF. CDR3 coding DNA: TGTGCCAGCAGCTTAGATGCCGGCAGGGACCACGAGCAGTACTTC.

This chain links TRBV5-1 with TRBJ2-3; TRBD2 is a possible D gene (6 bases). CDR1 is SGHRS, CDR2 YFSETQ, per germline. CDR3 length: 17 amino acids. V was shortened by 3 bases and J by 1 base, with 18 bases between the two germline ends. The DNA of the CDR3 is TGCGCCAGCAGCTCTCTAGTGGGCGGAGGGGGCACAGATACGCAGTATTTT. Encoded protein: CASSSLVGGGGTDTQYF.

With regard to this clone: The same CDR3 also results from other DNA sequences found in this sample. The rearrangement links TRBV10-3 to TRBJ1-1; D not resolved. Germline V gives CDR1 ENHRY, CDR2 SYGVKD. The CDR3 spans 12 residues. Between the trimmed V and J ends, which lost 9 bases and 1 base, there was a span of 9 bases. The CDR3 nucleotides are TGTGCCATAAAAGATCCGAACACTGAAGCTTTCTTT. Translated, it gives CAIKDPNTEAFF.

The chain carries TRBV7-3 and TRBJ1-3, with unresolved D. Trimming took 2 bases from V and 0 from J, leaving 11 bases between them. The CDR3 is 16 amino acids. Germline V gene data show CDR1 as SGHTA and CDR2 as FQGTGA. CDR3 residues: CASSLFGPSSGNTIYF. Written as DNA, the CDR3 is TGTGCCAGCAGCTTATTTGGACCGAGCTCTGGAAACACCATATATTTT.

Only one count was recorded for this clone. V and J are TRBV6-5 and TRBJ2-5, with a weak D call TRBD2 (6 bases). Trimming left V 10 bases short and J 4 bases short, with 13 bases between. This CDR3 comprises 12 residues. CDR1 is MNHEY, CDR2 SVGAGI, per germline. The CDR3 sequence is CATAGGRETQYF. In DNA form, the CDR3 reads TGTGCCACCGCAGGAGGGAGAGAGACCCAGTACTTC.

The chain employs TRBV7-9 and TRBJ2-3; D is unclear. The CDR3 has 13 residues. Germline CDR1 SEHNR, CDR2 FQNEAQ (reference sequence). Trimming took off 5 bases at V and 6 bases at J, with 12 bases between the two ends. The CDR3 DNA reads TGTGCCAGCAGCCCTACGAGTAGGGATACGCAGTATTTT. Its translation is CASSPTSRDTQYF. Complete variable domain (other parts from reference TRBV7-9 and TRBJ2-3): DTGVSQNPRHKITKRGQNVTFRCDPISEHNRLYWYRQTLGQGPEFLTYFQNEAQLEKSRLLSDRFSAERPKGSFSTLEIQRTEQGDSAMYLCASSPTSRDTQYFGPGTRLTVL.

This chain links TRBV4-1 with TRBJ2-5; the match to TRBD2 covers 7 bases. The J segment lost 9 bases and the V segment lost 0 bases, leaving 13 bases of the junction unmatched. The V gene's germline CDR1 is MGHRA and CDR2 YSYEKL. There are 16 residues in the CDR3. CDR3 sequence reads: CASSQEGEREVGAQYF. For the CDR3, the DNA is TGCGCCAGCAGCCAAGAAGGTGAACGGGAGGTCGGGGCCCAGTACTTC.

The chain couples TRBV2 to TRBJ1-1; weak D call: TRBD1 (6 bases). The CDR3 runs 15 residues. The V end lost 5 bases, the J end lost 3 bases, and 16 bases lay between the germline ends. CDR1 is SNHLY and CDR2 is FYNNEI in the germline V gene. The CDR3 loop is CASSTQQGRYTEAFF. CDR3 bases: TGTGCCAGCAGTACACAACAGGGACGATACACTGAAGCTTTCTTT.

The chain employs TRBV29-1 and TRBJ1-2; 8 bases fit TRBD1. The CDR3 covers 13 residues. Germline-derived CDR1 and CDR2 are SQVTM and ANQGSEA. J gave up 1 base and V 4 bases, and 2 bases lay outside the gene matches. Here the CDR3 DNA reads TGCAGCGTTGCCGGACAGGGTAACTATGGCTACACCTTC. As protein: CSVAGQGNYGYTF.

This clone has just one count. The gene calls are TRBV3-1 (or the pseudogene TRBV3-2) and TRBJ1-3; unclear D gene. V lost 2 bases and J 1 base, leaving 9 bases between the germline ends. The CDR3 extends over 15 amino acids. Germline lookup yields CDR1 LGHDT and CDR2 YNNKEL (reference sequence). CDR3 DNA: TGTGCCAGCAGCCAAATGACACAATCTGGAAACACCATATATTTT. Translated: CASSQMTQSGNTIYF.

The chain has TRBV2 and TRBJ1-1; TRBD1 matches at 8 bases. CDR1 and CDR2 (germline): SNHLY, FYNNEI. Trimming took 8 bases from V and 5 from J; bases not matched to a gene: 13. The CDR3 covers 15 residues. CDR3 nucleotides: TGTGCCAGCTACCCGGACAGGGCCGGCTGGACTGAAGCTTTCTTT. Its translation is CASYPDRAGWTEAFF. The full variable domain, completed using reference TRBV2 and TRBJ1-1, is EPEVTQTPSHQVTQMGQEVILRCVPISNHLYFYWYRQILGQKVEFLVSFYNNEISEKSEIFDDQFSVERPDGSNFTLKIRSTKLEDSAMYFCASYPDRAGWTEAFFGQGTRLTVV.

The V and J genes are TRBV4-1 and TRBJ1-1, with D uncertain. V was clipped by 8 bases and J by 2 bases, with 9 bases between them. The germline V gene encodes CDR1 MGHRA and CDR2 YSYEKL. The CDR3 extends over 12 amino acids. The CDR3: CASVGLNTEAFF. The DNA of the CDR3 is TGCGCCAGCGTGGGCCTCAACACTGAAGCTTTCTTT.

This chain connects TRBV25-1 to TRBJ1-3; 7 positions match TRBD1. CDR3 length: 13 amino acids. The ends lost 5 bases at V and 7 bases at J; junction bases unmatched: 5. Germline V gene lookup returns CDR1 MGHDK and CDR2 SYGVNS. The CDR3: CASSYRGTNTIYF. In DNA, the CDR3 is TGTGCCAGCAGTTACAGGGGAACGAACACCATATATTTT.

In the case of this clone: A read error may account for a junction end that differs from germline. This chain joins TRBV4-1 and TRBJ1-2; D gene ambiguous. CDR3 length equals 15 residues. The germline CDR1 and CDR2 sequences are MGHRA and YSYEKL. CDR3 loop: CASSQEPGRREGYTF. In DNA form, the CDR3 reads TGCGCCAGCAGTCAAGAACCCGGAAGAAGGGAAGGCTACACCTTC.